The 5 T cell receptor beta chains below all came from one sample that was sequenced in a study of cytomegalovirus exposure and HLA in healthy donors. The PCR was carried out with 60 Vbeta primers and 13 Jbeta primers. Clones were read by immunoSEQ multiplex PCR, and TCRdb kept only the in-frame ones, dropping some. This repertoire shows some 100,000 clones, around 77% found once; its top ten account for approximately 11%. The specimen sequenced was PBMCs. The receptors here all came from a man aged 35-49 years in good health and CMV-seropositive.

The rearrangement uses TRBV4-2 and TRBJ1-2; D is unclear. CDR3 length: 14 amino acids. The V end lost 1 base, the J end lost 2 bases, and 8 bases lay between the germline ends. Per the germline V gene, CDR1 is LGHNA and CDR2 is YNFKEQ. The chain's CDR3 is CASSQGLQNYGYTF. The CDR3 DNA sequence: TGTGCCAGCAGCCAAGGTTTACAGAACTATGGCTACACCTTC.

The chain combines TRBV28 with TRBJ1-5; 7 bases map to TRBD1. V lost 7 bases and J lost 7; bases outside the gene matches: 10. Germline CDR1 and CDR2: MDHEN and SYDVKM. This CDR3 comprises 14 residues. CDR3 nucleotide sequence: TGTGCCAGCACCCATGACAGGGTCAGGCAGCCCCAGCATTTT. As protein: CASTHDRVRQPQHF.

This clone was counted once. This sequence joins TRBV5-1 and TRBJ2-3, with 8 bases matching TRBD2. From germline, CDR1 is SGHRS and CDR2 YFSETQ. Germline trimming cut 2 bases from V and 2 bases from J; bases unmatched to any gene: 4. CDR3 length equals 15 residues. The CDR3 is CASSFAGGYTDTQYF. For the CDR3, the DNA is TGCGCCAGCAGCTTTGCGGGGGGATACACAGATACGCAGTATTTT.

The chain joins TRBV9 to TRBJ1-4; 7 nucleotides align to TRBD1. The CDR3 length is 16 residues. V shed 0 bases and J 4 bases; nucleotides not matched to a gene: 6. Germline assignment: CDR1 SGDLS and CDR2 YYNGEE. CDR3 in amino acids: CASSVVPTGRNEKLFF. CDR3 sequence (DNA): TGTGCCAGCAGCGTAGTACCGACAGGGCGTAATGAAAAACTGTTTTTT.

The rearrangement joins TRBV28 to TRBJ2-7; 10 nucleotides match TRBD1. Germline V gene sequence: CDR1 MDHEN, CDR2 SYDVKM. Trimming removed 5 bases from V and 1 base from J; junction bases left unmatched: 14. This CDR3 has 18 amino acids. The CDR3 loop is CASSPIPPGQGPSYEQYF. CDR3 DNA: TGTGCCAGCAGTCCAATACCCCCGGGACAGGGGCCTTCCTACGAGCAGTACTTC. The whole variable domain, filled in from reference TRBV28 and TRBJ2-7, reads DVKVTQSSRYLVKRTGEKVFLECVQDMDHENMFWYRQDPGLGLRLIYFSYDVKMKEKGDIPEGYSVSREKKERFSLILESASTNQTSMYLCASSPIPPGQGPSYEQYFGPGTRLTVT.